A single T cell receptor (beta chain) is shown here with its context. The entry originates in a study of blood T cell repertoires in COVID-19. Trimming took 6 bases from V and 3 from J, leaving 19 bases between them. The CDR3 is made up of 16 amino acids. Germline V gives CDR1 SGHVS, CDR2 FNYEAQ. Original processing methods: Estimation of nucleated cell counts relied on the amplification of reference gene primers. Method: immunoSEQ multiplex PCR; TCRdb's copy keeps in-frame clones and lacks some. D and trimming come from the DNA, and the V and J calls and clone size come from that table. The sample includes around 94,000 clones, roughly 82% of them seen just once.

Material: peripheral blood. The sequence was obtained from a human donor in a cohort sampled during active COVID-19. This chain joins TRBV7-6 and TRBJ2-3; maybe TRBD1 (6 bases). The CDR3 is CASSRARQEITDTQYF. The CDR3 coding sequence is TGTGCCAGCAGTCGTGCTCGACAGGAGATAACAGATACGCAGTATTTT.